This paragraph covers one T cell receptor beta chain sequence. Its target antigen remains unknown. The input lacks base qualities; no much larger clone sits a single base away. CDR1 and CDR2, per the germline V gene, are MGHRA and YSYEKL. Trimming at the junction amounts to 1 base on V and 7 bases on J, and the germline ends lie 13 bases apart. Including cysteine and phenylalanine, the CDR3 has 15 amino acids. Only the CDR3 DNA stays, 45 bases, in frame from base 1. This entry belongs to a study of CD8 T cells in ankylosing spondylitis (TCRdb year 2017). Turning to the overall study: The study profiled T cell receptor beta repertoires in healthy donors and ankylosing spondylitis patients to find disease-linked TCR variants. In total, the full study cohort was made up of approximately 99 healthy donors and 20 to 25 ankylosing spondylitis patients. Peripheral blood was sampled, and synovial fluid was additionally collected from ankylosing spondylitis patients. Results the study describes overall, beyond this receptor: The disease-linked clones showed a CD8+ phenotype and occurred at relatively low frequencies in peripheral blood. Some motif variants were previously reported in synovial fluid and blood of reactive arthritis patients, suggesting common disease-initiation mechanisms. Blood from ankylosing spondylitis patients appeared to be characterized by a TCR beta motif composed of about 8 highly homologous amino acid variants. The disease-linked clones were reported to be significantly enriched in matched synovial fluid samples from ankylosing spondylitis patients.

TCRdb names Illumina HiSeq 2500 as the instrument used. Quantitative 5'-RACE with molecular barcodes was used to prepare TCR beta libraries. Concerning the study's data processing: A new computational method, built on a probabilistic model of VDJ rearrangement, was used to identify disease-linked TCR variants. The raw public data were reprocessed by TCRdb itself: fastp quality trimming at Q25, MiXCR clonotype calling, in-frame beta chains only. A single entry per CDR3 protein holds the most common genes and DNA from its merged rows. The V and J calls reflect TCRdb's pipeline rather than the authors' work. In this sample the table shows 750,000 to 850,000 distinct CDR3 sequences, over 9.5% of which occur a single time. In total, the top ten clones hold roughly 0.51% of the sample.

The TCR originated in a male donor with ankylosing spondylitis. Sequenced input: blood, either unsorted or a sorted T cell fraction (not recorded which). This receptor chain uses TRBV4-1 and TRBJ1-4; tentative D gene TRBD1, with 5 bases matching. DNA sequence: TGCGCCAGCAGCCAAGGGGGGGGAATCGTTGAAAAACTGTTTTTT. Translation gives CASSQGGGIVEKLFF.